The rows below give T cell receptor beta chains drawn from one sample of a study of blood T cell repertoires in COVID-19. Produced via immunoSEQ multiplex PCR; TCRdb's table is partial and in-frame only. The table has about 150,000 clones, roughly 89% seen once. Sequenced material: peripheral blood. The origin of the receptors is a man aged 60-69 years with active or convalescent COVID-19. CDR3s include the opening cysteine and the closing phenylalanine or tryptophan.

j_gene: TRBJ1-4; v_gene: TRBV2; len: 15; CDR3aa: CASRNRDRGLEKLFF
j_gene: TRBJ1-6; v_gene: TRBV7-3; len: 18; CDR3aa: CASSFGDDRVRYNSPLHF
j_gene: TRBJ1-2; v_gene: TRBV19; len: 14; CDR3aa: CASTRPGSNYGYTF
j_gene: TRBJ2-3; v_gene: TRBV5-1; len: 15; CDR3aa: CASSLEGGFTDTQYF
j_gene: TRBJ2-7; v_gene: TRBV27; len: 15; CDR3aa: CASSFKPGQRYEQYF
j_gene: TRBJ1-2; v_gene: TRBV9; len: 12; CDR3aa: CASSVDSYGYTF
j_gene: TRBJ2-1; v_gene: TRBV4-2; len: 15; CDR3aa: CASSHILQRGGEQFF
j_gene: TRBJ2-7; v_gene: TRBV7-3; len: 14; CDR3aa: CASSLMPGSNEQYF
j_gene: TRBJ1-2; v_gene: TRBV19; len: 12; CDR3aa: CASSLGVWGYTF
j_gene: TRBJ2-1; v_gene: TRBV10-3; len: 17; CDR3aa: CAIAPGTSGGKYNEQFF
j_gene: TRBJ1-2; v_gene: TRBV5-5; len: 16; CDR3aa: CASSLANGGTTYGYTF
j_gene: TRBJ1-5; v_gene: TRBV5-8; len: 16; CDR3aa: CASTPVQGTRNQPQHF
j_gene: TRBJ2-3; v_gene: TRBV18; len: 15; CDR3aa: CASSPLVAGSDTQYF
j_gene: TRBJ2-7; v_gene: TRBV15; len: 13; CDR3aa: CATSRTGSYEQYF
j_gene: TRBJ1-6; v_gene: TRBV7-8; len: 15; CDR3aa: CASSPLQGGNSPLHF